One sample yielded the 13 T cell receptor beta chains listed below, sequenced in a study of molecular identifiers for immune sequencing clone quantification. One entry per CDR3 protein, called by TCRdb with MiXCR from the PCR reads. The sample yields about 330,000 distinct CDR3 sequences, about a quarter seen once. The sequencing input was naive CD8+ T cells from blood, with Jurkat cell RNA spiked in. Subset noted: FACS-sorted CD8+CD4-CCR7+CD45RA+ naive T cells. The receptors come from a human donor in good health. Some libraries in this study had Jurkat cell RNA spiked in.

This clonotype was picked up one time. This sequence may be a read error, since a much larger clone differs from it by one base. This chain links TRBV14 with TRBJ1-1; D ambiguous. V was trimmed by 1 base and J by 5 bases, leaving 5 bases between them. This CDR3 contains 12 residues. Germline V lookup: CDR1 SGHDN, CDR2 FVKESK. For the CDR3, the DNA is TGTGCCAGCAGCCAAGTCGTAACTGAAGCTTTCTTT. Protein: CASSQVVTEAFF.

This clonotype appeared many times. The chain is built from TRBV29-1 and TRBJ1-1, with 9 nucleotides matching TRBD1. After removal of 5 bases from V and 0 bases from J, the junction contained 10 bases not matched to a gene. The CDR3 is 16 residues long. Germline values: CDR1 SQVTM, CDR2 ANQGSEA. CDR3 DNA: TGCAGCGTTCGCGGACCGGGACAGGGATTGAACACTGAAGCTTTCTTT. Translation: CSVRGPGQGLNTEAFF.

Concerning this clonotype itself: This may stem from a read error, because a much larger clone lies one nucleotide away. V gene TRBV5-4 combines with J gene TRBJ1-5, with a weak D call TRBD1 (6 bases). Germline V CDR1 and CDR2: SGHNT, YYREEE (reference sequence). The CDR3 length is 13 residues. The CDR3 protein is CVSSLGQNQPQHF. CDR3 nucleotide sequence: TGTGTCAGCAGCCTCGGACAGAATCAGCCCCAGCATTTT.

Regarding this clonotype: Its ends do not fully match the called genes, so a read error is possible. This CDR3 reads CASAPGSERPQGTQYF. CDR3 coding DNA: TGTGCCAGCGCCCCAGGGAGCGAACGACCGCAAGGGACCCAGTACTTC. The chain employs TRBV2 and TRBJ2-5; D tentatively fits TRBD1 or TRBD2 (5 bases each). The germline V gene encodes CDR1 SNHLY and CDR2 FYNNEI. The CDR3 is made up of 16 amino acids.

This clonotype was seen only a few times. The V call is TRBV25-1, the J call TRBJ2-5; D uncertain. The CDR3 has 14 residues. V lost 2 bases, J lost 5 bases, and 12 bases lay in between. Germline V gives CDR1 MGHDK, CDR2 SYGVNS. CDR3 in DNA: TGTGCCAGCAGTGAAGTAAGCGTGGGGGAGACCCAGTACTTC. This gives the protein CASSEVSVGETQYF.

Note on this clonotype: Since a much larger clone is just one base distant, this may be a read error. The V gene is TRBV29-1, the J gene TRBJ2-3; 10 positions match TRBD2. The CDR3 loop spans 21 amino acids. CDR1 and CDR2 (germline): SQVTM, ANQGSEA. CDR3 sequence reads: CSAEAGGVPGSPQPWEYTQYF. Written as DNA, the CDR3 is TGCAGCGCTGAAGCGGGGGGGGTCCCAGGCAGCCCTCAACCCTGGGAGTATACGCAGTATTTT.

A few counts support this clonotype. V usage is TRBV30 and J usage is TRBJ2-3, with unresolved D. Germline V CDR1 and CDR2: GTSNPN, SVGIG (reference sequence). This CDR3 is built from 14 residues. Between the trimmed V and J ends, which lost 0 bases and 2 bases, there was a span of 9 bases. CDR3 loop: CAWSVTSDTDTQYF. DNA for the CDR3: TGTGCCTGGAGTGTAACGAGTGACACAGATACGCAGTATTTT. The full variable domain, rest sourced from reference TRBV30 and TRBJ2-3, is SQTIHQWPATLVQPVGSPLSLECTVEGTSNPNLYWYRQAAGRGLQLLFYSVGIGQISSEVPQNLSASRPQDRQFILSSKKLLLSDSGFYLCAWSVTSDTDTQYFGPGTRLTVL.

V usage is TRBV5-6 and J usage is TRBJ1-1; D perhaps matches TRBD1 (6 bases). V lost 4 bases and J 1 base, leaving 20 bases between the germline ends. The CDR3 runs to 17 residues. CDR1 is SGHDT and CDR2 is YYEEEE in the germline V gene. This CDR3 is CASSPLPGHSANTEAFF. CDR3 DNA sequence: TGTGCCAGCAGCCCCTTACCGGGACATAGTGCGAACACTGAAGCTTTCTTT.

This chain links TRBV7-8 with TRBJ2-7; 7 nucleotides match TRBD1. CDR3 length: 17 residues. Germline-derived CDR1 and CDR2 are SGHVS and FQNEAQ. The trim removed 5 bases at V and 0 bases at J, leaving 13 bases unmatched. DNA for the CDR3: TGTGCCAGCAGCCTTATTCGGGGACAGCCTGCCTCCTACGAGCAGTACTTC. Its translation: CASSLIRGQPASYEQYF.

This clonotype was counted a few times. V usage is TRBV12-3 or TRBV12-4 and J usage is TRBJ2-3, with 7 positions matching TRBD2. The V and J ends lost 2 bases and 1 base, in that order; junction bases with no gene match: 6. This CDR3 spans 16 amino acids. CDR3 in amino acids: CASSLWSSGGTDTQYF. CDR3 sequence (DNA): TGTGCCAGCAGTTTATGGTCCAGCGGGGGCACAGATACGCAGTATTTT.

This clonotype was detected ten times or more. The gene calls are TRBV7-9 and TRBJ2-2, with no clear D. Germline CDR1 and CDR2: SEHNR and FQNEAQ (reference sequence). Trimming removed 1 base at V and 1 base at J, with 10 bases between. CDR3 size: 16 residues. This CDR3 is CASSLEISRNTGELFF. CDR3 nucleotide sequence: TGTGCCAGCAGCTTAGAGATTAGCAGGAACACCGGGGAGCTGTTTTTT.

This clonotype was seen at least ten times. V gene TRBV12-3 or TRBV12-4 combines with J gene TRBJ2-7; D ambiguous. V was cut by 3 bases and J by 6 bases, with 12 bases left in between. CDR3 length equals 13 residues. The CDR3 sequence: CASSFDPPSEQYF. In nucleotides, the CDR3 is TGTGCCAGCAGTTTTGACCCCCCTAGCGAGCAGTACTTC.

This clonotype showed up many times. The chain employs TRBV29-1 and TRBJ2-2; the match to TRBD2 covers 10 bases. Germline CDR1 and CDR2: SQVTM and ANQGSEA. V lost 6 bases and J lost 1; bases outside the gene matches: 2. This CDR3 contains 14 residues. The CDR3: CSVRTSGNTGELFF. The DNA for the CDR3 is TGCAGCGTCCGGACTAGCGGGAACACCGGGGAGCTGTTTTTT.